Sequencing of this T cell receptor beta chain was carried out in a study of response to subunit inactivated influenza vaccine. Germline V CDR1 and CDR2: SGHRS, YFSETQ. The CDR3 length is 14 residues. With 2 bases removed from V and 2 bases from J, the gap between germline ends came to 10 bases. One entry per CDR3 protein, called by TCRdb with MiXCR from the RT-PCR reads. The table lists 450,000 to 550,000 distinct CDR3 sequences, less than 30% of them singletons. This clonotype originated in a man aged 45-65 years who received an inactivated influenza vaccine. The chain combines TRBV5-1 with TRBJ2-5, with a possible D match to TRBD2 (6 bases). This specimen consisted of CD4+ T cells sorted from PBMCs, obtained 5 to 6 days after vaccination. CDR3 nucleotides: TGCGCCAGCAGCTTCGGGAGAATTCAAGAGACCCAGTACTTC. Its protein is CASSFGRIQETQYF.